This TCR beta chain was profiled in a study of blood T cells in healthy people across ages. The study, taken as a whole, reports: Donor CMV status was unknown, possibly confounding expanded clonotype changes.

V was clipped by 3 bases and J by 7 bases, with 9 bases between them. This CDR3 has 12 residues. The V gene's germline CDR1 is SGDLS and CDR2 YYNGEE. Together with a sample-barcoded 5' primer, a J-beta primer mix was included in a second PCR lasting about 7 to 12 cycles. Through a template-switch adaptor with 12 random nucleotides, each cDNA molecule received a tag. Paired-end reads containing CDR3 totaled no fewer than 3 million for each sample. Each CDR3 protein is one row after TCRdb ran MiXCR on the 5' RACE reads. Here the sample spans roughly 1.9 million distinct CDR3 sequences, roughly two fifths being singletons. Notes on this clonotype: The antigen remains undetermined.

Material for sequencing was blood. The rearrangement uses TRBV9 and TRBJ2-3; D perhaps matches TRBD2 (6 bases). This TCR came from a human donor in good health. The DNA for the CDR3 is TGTGCCAGCAGCGATAGCGGAAATACGCAGTATTTT. As protein: CASSDSGNTQYF.